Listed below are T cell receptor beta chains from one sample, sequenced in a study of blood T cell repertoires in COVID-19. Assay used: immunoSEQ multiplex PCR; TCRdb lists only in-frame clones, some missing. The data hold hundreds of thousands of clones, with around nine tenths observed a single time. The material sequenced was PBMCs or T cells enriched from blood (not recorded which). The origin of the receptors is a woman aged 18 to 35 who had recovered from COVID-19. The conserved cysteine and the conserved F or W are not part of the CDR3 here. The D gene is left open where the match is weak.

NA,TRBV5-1,ASSLARPDIGETQY
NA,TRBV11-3,ASSLEGGTTDTQY
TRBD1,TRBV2,ASLTGVDGYT
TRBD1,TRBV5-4,ASSDRAWAEAF
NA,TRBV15,ATGFVGESPLH
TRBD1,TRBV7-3,ASSFGTGRNSPLH
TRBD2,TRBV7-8,ASSLGSSGRLEQF
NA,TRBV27,ASSSGEDTQY
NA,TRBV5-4,ASSYPGDMNTEAF
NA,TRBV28,ASYSPDSYEQY
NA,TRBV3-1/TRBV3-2,ASSQAFRAEGSGYT
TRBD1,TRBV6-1,ASSDDRGFGNEQF
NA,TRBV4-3,ASSQESGINEKLF
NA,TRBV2,ASSDEAPQPQH
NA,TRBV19,ASRSQGGNTIY
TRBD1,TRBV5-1,ASSLGGQANSPLH
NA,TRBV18,ASSPRGFYGYT
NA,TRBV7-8,ASSPRGITQY
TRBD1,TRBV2,ASSEVGDSTGELF
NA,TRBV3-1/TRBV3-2,ASSQASGQALNGYT
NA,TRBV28,ASSYARGTYNSPLH
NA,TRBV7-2,ASSLVADRETQY
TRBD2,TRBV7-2,ASSRGREETQY
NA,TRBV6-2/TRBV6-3,ASRYPGDTQY
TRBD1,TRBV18,ASSPGAGGFYEQY
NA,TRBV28,ASSQGHPSSYEQY
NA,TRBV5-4,ASSLDLGAETQY
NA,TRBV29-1,SVGGGGEPQH
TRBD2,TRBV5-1,ASSLLASGSHEQY
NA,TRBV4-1,ASSQRGQTLGYGYT
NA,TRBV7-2,ASSFRGGYT
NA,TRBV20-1,SASVRGRAF
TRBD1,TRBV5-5,ASSPDRFNGYT
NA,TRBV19,ASSIGQRGHYGYT
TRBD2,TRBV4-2,ASSLAGGIYEQY
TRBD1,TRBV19,ASSTPGQGTYEQY
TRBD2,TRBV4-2,ASSQDQRGVDEQF
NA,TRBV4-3,ASSQESYNEQF
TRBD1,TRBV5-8,ASSLFGWGQVQSAQH
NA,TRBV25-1,ASTGINSPLH